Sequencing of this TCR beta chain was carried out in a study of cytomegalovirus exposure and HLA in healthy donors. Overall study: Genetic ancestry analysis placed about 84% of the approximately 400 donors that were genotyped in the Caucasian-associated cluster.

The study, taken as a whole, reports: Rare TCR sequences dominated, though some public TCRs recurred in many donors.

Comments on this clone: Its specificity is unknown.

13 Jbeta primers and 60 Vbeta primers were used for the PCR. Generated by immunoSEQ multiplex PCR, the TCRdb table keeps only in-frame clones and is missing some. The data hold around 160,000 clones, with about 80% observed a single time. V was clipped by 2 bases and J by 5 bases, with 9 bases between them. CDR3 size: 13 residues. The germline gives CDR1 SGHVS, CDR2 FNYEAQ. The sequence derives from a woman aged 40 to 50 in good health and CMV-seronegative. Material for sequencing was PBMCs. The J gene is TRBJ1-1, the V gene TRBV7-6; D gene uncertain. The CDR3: CASSLKTGTEAFF. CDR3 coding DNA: TGTGCCAGCAGCTTAAAAACGGGTACTGAAGCTTTCTTT.